Below are 23 T cell receptor beta chains sequenced from a single sample in a study of shared clonotypes between healthy human individuals. TCRdb's copy holds only in-frame clones and misses some; the assay was immunoSEQ multiplex PCR. The sample includes 550,000 to 800,000 clones, roughly 88% of them seen just once. The sample consisted of memory CD8+ T cells from PBMCs. Regarding subset: CD45RO+ cells pooled with CCR7-negative TemRA cells. The receptors here all came from a man aged 18 to 30 in good health. Some clones in this sample may be carry-over from other donors' samples.

The CDR3: CASSPTGPRGYEQYF. The CDR3 DNA sequence: TGTGCCAGCAGCCCCACCGGGCCTAGGGGTTACGAGCAGTACTTC. This rearrangement joins TRBV28 to TRBJ2-7; weak D call: TRBD1 (5 bases). This CDR3 contains 15 residues. Per germline, CDR1 MDHEN and CDR2 SYDVKM. Trimming cost V 6 bases and J 4 bases, with 19 bases left between them.

The CDR3, as DNA: TGTGCCAGCAGCTTAGTAGGGACGATGAACACTGAAGCTTTCTTT. Translation gives CASSLVGTMNTEAFF. V gene TRBV7-9 combines with J gene TRBJ1-1, with D perhaps matching TRBD1 (5 bases). Germline loops: CDR1 SEHNR, CDR2 FQNEAQ (reference sequence). This CDR3 comprises 15 residues. Trimming removed 1 base at V and 0 bases at J, with 9 bases between.

The V and J genes are TRBV28 and TRBJ2-1; D is possibly TRBD1 (5 bases). Looked up from germline, CDR1 is MDHEN and CDR2 is SYDVKM. The CDR3 length is 16 residues. The germline V and J ends were trimmed by 8 bases and 0 bases, with 17 bases remaining between them. The CDR3 bases are TGTGCCAGCGGACAATTGACCCTCAGCTCCTACAATGAGCAGTTCTTC. Translating gives CASGQLTLSSYNEQFF.

The chain joins TRBV28 to TRBJ1-2; D possibly corresponds to TRBD1 (6 bases). CDR1 and CDR2 from the germline V gene are MDHEN and SYDVKM. The CDR3 is 15 amino acids. V lost 5 bases and J 2 bases, leaving 15 bases between the germline ends. CDR3 region: CASSVDRLFNYGYTF. CDR3 DNA sequence: TGTGCCAGCAGTGTCGACAGGTTATTCAACTATGGCTACACCTTC.

A remark on this clone: Within the sample, other DNA sequences also encode this same CDR3. The chain combines TRBV19 with TRBJ1-1; D might be TRBD1 (6 bases). The CDR3 is 15 amino acids. Germline-derived CDR1 and CDR2 are LNHDA and SQIVND (reference sequence). V lost 3 bases to trimming and J lost 0 bases, with 11 bases between them. The CDR3 bases are TGTGCCAGTAGTATGGATGGACAGCTGAACACTGAAGCTTTCTTT. It encodes CASSMDGQLNTEAFF. The full variable domain, completed using reference TRBV19 and TRBJ1-1, is DGGITQSPKYLFRKEGQNVTLSCEQNLNHDAMYWYRQDPGQGLRLIYYSQIVNDFQKGDIAEGYSVSREKKESFPLTVTSAQKNPTAFYLCASSMDGQLNTEAFFGQGTRLTVV.

The V gene is TRBV27, the J gene TRBJ2-7, with D perhaps TRBD1 (5 bases). CDR1 is MNHEY, CDR2 SMNVEV, per germline (reference sequence). The V end was cut by 2 bases, the J end by 3 bases, with 8 bases between. CDR3 length: 13 amino acids. The CDR3 here is CASSLKDNYEQYF. In DNA, the CDR3 is TGTGCCAGCAGTTTAAAGGACAACTACGAGCAGTACTTC.

This rearrangement joins TRBV6-1 to TRBJ1-4; 12 bases match TRBD1. The CDR3 is made up of 23 amino acids. The ends lost 0 bases at V and 7 bases at J; junction bases unmatched: 24. CDR1 and CDR2 from the germline V gene are MNHNS and SASEGT. Here the CDR3 reads CASSEAYAGVRDRGRVQGEKLFF. CDR3 coding DNA: TGTGCCAGCAGTGAAGCGTATGCCGGGGTCCGGGACAGGGGGCGCGTTCAAGGTGAAAAACTGTTTTTT.

This chain links TRBV4-1 with TRBJ2-1, with 14 nucleotides matching TRBD2. From germline, CDR1 is MGHRA and CDR2 YSYEKL. The junction had 7 bases not matched to a gene; V was cut back by 3 bases and J by 9 bases. CDR3 length equals 16 residues. The CDR3 loop reads CASSHGPGLAGVEQFF. The CDR3 coding sequence is TGCGCCAGCAGCCATGGGCCGGGACTAGCGGGAGTTGAGCAGTTCTTC.

This clone was seen more than once but under ten times. V usage is TRBV10-3 and J usage is TRBJ1-2; possible D gene TRBD1, 5 bases. V gave up 0 bases and J gave up 3 bases, with 5 bases separating them. Germline-derived CDR1 and CDR2 are ENHRY and SYGVKD. There are 13 residues in the CDR3. CDR3 bases: TGTGCCATCAGTGAGTCGGGGGACTATGGCTACACCTTC. Translation gives CAISESGDYGYTF.

The chain carries TRBV15 and TRBJ2-7; D is unresolved. Germline values: CDR1 LNHNV, CDR2 YYDKDF (reference sequence). This CDR3 contains 15 residues. V lost 0 bases to trimming and J lost 0 bases, with 9 bases between them. The CDR3 DNA is TGTGCCACCAGCAGAGATTACGCCTTCTCCTACGAGCAGTACTTC. Translation: CATSRDYAFSYEQYF.

CDR3 sequence reads: CASTMEVRGYNEQFF. CDR3 nucleotides: TGTGCCAGCACCATGGAGGTCCGGGGATACAATGAGCAGTTCTTC. The chain employs TRBV11-2 and TRBJ2-1; D may be TRBD2 (5 bases). Deletions cut 7 bases from V and 4 bases from J, with 17 bases between. Germline V CDR1 and CDR2: SGHAT, FQNNGV. The CDR3 has 15 residues.

The J gene is TRBJ1-1, the V gene TRBV19; tentatively, D is TRBD1 (6 bases). Germline V gene sequence: CDR1 LNHDA, CDR2 SQIVND (reference sequence). The CDR3 is 14 amino acids. V lost 3 bases to trimming and J lost 1 base, with 9 bases between them. The CDR3 protein is CASSIDRTNTEAFF. In DNA, the CDR3 is TGTGCCAGTAGTATTGACAGGACGAACACTGAAGCTTTCTTT.

The chain links TRBV27 to TRBJ2-7, with D possibly being TRBD2 (7 bases). Germline V lookup: CDR1 MNHEY, CDR2 SMNVEV (reference sequence). The V end was cut by 10 bases, the J end by 2 bases, with 12 bases between. This CDR3 spans 12 amino acids. CDR3 DNA: TGTGCCACCGGAGGGGGGGCCTACGAGCAGTACTTC. It specifies CATGGGAYEQYF.

This clone showed up many times. This chain uses TRBV25-1 with TRBJ1-2; the match to TRBD1 covers 9 bases. The junction had 10 bases not matched to a gene; V was cut back by 6 bases and J by 8 bases. Germline V CDR1 and CDR2: MGHDK, SYGVNS. The CDR3 spans 14 residues. The CDR3 here is CASSGPDRGKGYTF. CDR3 coding DNA: TGTGCCAGCAGCGGACCGGACAGGGGAAAAGGCTACACCTTC.

V usage is TRBV27 and J usage is TRBJ2-7; a weak D match, TRBD1 (5 bases). Germline V gene lookup returns CDR1 MNHEY and CDR2 SMNVEV (reference sequence). The CDR3 runs 16 residues. Deletions cut 6 bases from V and 2 bases from J, with 20 bases between. CDR3 amino acids: CASSPSTGVLTYEQYF. The CDR3 nucleotides are TGTGCCAGCAGCCCATCCACAGGCGTACTAACCTACGAGCAGTACTTC.

This clone appeared a single time. The chain has TRBV6-5 and TRBJ2-7; no clear D. Between the trimmed V and J ends, which lost 6 bases and 7 bases, there was a span of 13 bases. This CDR3 region has 12 residues. CDR1 MNHEY and CDR2 SVGAGI come from the germline V gene. The CDR3 DNA follows: TGTGCCAGCAGCCCCACCCTAGGGGAGCAGTACTTC. This codes for CASSPTLGEQYF.

This clone was seen a single time. V is TRBV7-6 and J is TRBJ2-1; 10 positions agree with TRBD1. V was clipped by 5 bases and J by 2 bases; unmatched bases: 3. This CDR3 is built from 15 residues. CDR1 SGHVS and CDR2 FNYEAQ come from the germline V gene. DNA for the CDR3: TGTGCCAGCAGCGCCGGGACAGGGGCCTACAATGAGCAGTTCTTC. This translates into CASSAGTGAYNEQFF.

J is TRBJ2-3 and V is TRBV9; possible D gene TRBD2, 5 bases. The CDR3 is 14 amino acids. Germline CDR1 SGDLS, CDR2 YYNGEE. The V and J ends lost 3 bases and 3 bases respectively, with 11 bases between them. The CDR3 loop is CASSGRAETDTQYF. CDR3 sequence (DNA): TGTGCCAGCAGCGGGCGAGCGGAGACAGATACGCAGTATTTT.

The J gene is TRBJ2-7, the V gene TRBV7-8, with 10 bases matching TRBD2. The trim removed 7 bases at V and 4 bases at J, leaving 13 bases unmatched. Germline CDR1 is SGHVS and CDR2 is FQNEAQ. The CDR3 runs to 16 residues. The CDR3 spells CASTNMASGSLYEQYF. CDR3 DNA sequence: TGTGCCAGCACCAATATGGCTAGCGGGAGTCTGTACGAGCAGTACTTC.

J is TRBJ2-1 and V is TRBV6-5; D might be TRBD1 or TRBD2, each matching 5 bases. This CDR3 comprises 14 residues. V was clipped by 6 bases and J by 12 bases, with 21 bases between them. The germline V gene encodes CDR1 MNHEY and CDR2 SVGAGI. Here the CDR3 reads CASRGIVAGTGQFF. CDR3 DNA: TGTGCCAGCAGGGGCATTGTCGCCGGGACCGGGCAGTTCTTC.

This chain joins TRBV27 and TRBJ2-2; a possible D gene is TRBD1 (5 bases). Germline CDR1 MNHEY, CDR2 SMNVEV (reference sequence). V was trimmed by 6 bases and J by 1 base, leaving 12 bases between them. The CDR3 is 15 residues long. The CDR3 spells CASRRTGLNTGELFF. The CDR3, as DNA: TGTGCCAGCAGAAGAACAGGCCTGAACACCGGGGAGCTGTTTTTT.

The V call is TRBV6-5, the J call TRBJ2-1; D may be TRBD1 (5 bases). The CDR3 extends over 12 amino acids. The germline CDR1 and CDR2 sequences are MNHEY and SVGAGI. V was clipped by 8 bases and J by 4 bases, with 9 bases between them. The CDR3 DNA follows: TGTGCCAGCGGGGCCCCGTACAATGAGCAGTTCTTC. This encodes CASGAPYNEQFF.

The V call is TRBV27, the J call TRBJ1-1; D is undetermined. Germline V lookup: CDR1 MNHEY, CDR2 SMNVEV (reference sequence). V was pared by 4 bases and J by 4 bases, with 10 bases between. This CDR3 comprises 13 residues. The CDR3 spells CASSSPTPTEAFF. The CDR3 DNA reads as TGTGCCAGCAGTTCCCCCACTCCCACTGAAGCTTTCTTT.